The rows below give T cell receptor beta chains drawn from one sample of a study of neurological immune-mediated disorders. TCRdb analysed the 5' RACE reads with MiXCR anew, one entry per CDR3 protein. The repertoire holds about 55,000 distinct CDR3 sequences, with around 3.9% as singletons. The sequencing sample was made of PBMCs. All receptors derive from a man aged 30 to 39 with multiple sclerosis. Each CDR3 is given with its conserved first and last residue. Each record gives: J gene, V gene, D gene, clone size, CDR3 length, CDR3 protein, CDR3 DNA. The D gene is left open where the match is weak. Clone size, where shown, is once, few, many, or a class for clones that have expanded.

j_gene: TRBJ2-3; v_gene: TRBV20-1; d_gene: NA; abundance: many; len: 11; CDR3aa: CSARDSNTQYF; CDR3nt: TGCAGTGCTAGAGATAGTAATACGCAGTATTTT
j_gene: TRBJ1-4; v_gene: TRBV27; d_gene: NA; abundance: many; len: 12; CDR3aa: CASSLFGDKLFF; CDR3nt: TGTGCCAGCAGTTTATTCGGGGACAAACTGTTTTTT
j_gene: TRBJ1-5; v_gene: TRBV28; d_gene: TRBD1; abundance: many; len: 14; CDR3aa: CASSPQGGQQPQHF; CDR3nt: TGTGCCAGCAGTCCCCAGGGGGGACAGCAGCCCCAGCATTTT
j_gene: TRBJ1-2; v_gene: TRBV20-1; d_gene: TRBD1; abundance: many; len: 14; CDR3aa: CSARTGQNNYGYTF; CDR3nt: TGCAGTGCTAGGACGGGACAGAATAACTATGGCTACACCTTC
j_gene: TRBJ2-7; v_gene: TRBV12-2; d_gene: NA; abundance: NA; len: 17; CDR3aa: CASRLASSGRRRHEQYF; CDR3nt: TGTGCAAGTCGCTTAGCCTCTAGCGGGAGAAGAAGACACGAGCAGTACTTC
j_gene: TRBJ2-7; v_gene: TRBV27; d_gene: NA; abundance: NA; len: 16; CDR3aa: CASSPQLSRSMYEQYF; CDR3nt: TGTGCCAGCAGTCCCCAACTAAGTAGAAGCATGTACGAGCAGTACTTC
j_gene: TRBJ2-1; v_gene: TRBV4-2; d_gene: NA; abundance: many; len: 16; CDR3aa: CASSQGVLGAYNEQFF; CDR3nt: TGTGCCAGCAGCCAAGGGGTTTTAGGGGCCTACAATGAGCAGTTCTTC
j_gene: TRBJ1-3; v_gene: TRBV12-3/TRBV12-4; d_gene: NA; abundance: many; len: 14; CDR3aa: CASSLGGDGNTIYF; CDR3nt: TGTGCCAGCAGTTTAGGGGGTGACGGAAACACCATATATTTT
j_gene: TRBJ1-1; v_gene: TRBV5-1; d_gene: TRBD1; abundance: many; len: 17; CDR3aa: CASSFWTGGTLGTEAFF; CDR3nt: TGCGCCAGCAGCTTCTGGACAGGGGGCACTTTGGGCACTGAAGCTTTCTTT
j_gene: TRBJ1-1; v_gene: TRBV12-3/TRBV12-4; d_gene: NA; abundance: many; len: 14; CDR3aa: CASSWGQMNTEAFF; CDR3nt: TGTGCCAGCAGTTGGGGTCAAATGAACACTGAAGCTTTCTTT
j_gene: TRBJ2-3; v_gene: TRBV20-1; d_gene: NA; abundance: many; len: 12; CDR3aa: CSARFTSDTQYF; CDR3nt: TGCAGTGCTAGATTTACCTCAGATACGCAGTATTTT
j_gene: TRBJ1-2; v_gene: TRBV3-1; d_gene: NA; abundance: once; len: 12; CDR3aa: CASSQAGGGYTF; CDR3nt: TGTGCCAGCAGCCAAGCGGGGGGTGGCTACACCTTC
j_gene: TRBJ2-2; v_gene: TRBV5-1; d_gene: NA; abundance: many; len: 16; CDR3aa: CASSLGGFSNTGELFF; CDR3nt: TGCGCCAGCAGCTTGGGCGGGTTCTCGAACACCGGGGAGCTGTTTTTT
j_gene: TRBJ1-1; v_gene: TRBV7-2; d_gene: TRBD1; abundance: NA; len: 15; CDR3aa: CASSFGTGLNTEAFF; CDR3nt: TGTGCCAGCAGCTTTGGGACAGGGCTGAACACTGAAGCTTTCTTT
j_gene: TRBJ1-4; v_gene: TRBV12-3/TRBV12-4; d_gene: TRBD1; abundance: many; len: 14; CDR3aa: CASSYAGTGEKLFF; CDR3nt: TGTGCCAGCAGTTACGCTGGGACAGGTGAAAAACTGTTTTTT
j_gene: TRBJ2-3; v_gene: TRBV4-1; d_gene: NA; abundance: many; len: 12; CDR3aa: CASSLEASTQYF; CDR3nt: TGCGCCAGCAGCCTAGAGGCTTCTACGCAGTATTTT
j_gene: TRBJ2-7; v_gene: TRBV3-1; d_gene: NA; abundance: many; len: 12; CDR3aa: CASSQAVREQYF; CDR3nt: TGTGCCAGCAGCCAGGCAGTGAGGGAGCAGTACTTC
j_gene: TRBJ1-4; v_gene: TRBV5-1; d_gene: TRBD1; abundance: many; len: 14; CDR3aa: CASSSGQKNEKLFF; CDR3nt: TGCGCCAGCAGCTCGGGACAGAAGAATGAAAAACTGTTTTTT
j_gene: TRBJ2-2; v_gene: TRBV12-3/TRBV12-4; d_gene: NA; abundance: many; len: 14; CDR3aa: CASSSTPNTGELFF; CDR3nt: TGTGCCAGCAGCTCGACTCCGAACACCGGGGAGCTGTTTTTT
j_gene: TRBJ1-2; v_gene: TRBV5-6; d_gene: NA; abundance: many; len: 15; CDR3aa: CASSLVGSSGYGYTF; CDR3nt: TGTGCCAGCAGCTTGGTCGGGTCGTCTGGCTATGGCTACACCTTC
j_gene: TRBJ1-5; v_gene: TRBV27; d_gene: NA; abundance: few; len: 15; CDR3aa: CASSLKPQGGQPQNF; CDR3nt: TGTGCCAGCAGTCTCAAACCACAGGGAGGTCAGCCCCAGAATTTT
j_gene: TRBJ1-2; v_gene: TRBV5-1; d_gene: NA; abundance: many; len: 14; CDR3aa: CASSLATGDYGYTF; CDR3nt: TGCGCCAGCAGCTTGGCAACCGGAGACTATGGCTACACCTTC
j_gene: TRBJ1-1; v_gene: TRBV7-3; d_gene: NA; abundance: many; len: 15; CDR3aa: CASSLTKGINTEAFF; CDR3nt: TGTGCCAGCAGCTTAACAAAGGGGATAAACACTGAAGCTTTCTTT
j_gene: TRBJ2-5; v_gene: TRBV10-3; d_gene: NA; abundance: few; len: 11; CDR3aa: CATASQETQYF; CDR3nt: TGTGCCACCGCTTCACAAGAGACCCAGTACTTC
j_gene: TRBJ1-3; v_gene: TRBV20-1; d_gene: NA; abundance: many; len: 12; CDR3aa: CSARKDGNTIYF; CDR3nt: TGCAGTGCTAGAAAGGACGGAAACACCATATATTTT
j_gene: TRBJ2-1; v_gene: TRBV5-1; d_gene: NA; abundance: few; len: 15; CDR3aa: CASSLAPPGGNEQFF; CDR3nt: TGCGCCAGCAGCTTGGCTCCCCCCGGCGGGAATGAGCAGTTCTTC
j_gene: TRBJ1-2; v_gene: TRBV5-1; d_gene: NA; abundance: many; len: 15; CDR3aa: CASSLDGTVLYGYTF; CDR3nt: TGCGCCAGCAGCTTGGACGGGACGGTGCTATATGGCTACACCTTC